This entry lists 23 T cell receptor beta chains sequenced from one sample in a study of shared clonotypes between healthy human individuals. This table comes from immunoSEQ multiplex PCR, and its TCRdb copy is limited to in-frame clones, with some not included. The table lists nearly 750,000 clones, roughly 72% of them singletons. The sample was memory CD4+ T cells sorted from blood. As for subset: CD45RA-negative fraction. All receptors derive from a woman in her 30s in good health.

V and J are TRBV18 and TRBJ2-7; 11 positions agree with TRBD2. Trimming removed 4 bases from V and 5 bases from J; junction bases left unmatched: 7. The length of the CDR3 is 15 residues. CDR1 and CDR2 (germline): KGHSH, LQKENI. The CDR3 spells CASSLGLAAGDEQYF. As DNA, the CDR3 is TGTGCCAGCTCACTGGGACTAGCGGCCGGGGACGAGCAGTACTTC.

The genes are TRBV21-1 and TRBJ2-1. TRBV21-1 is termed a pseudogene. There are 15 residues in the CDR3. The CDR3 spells CASSIQKGGGFNPFF. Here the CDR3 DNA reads TGTGCCAGCAGCATCCAGAAGGGAGGGGGCTTCAATCCGTTCTTC.

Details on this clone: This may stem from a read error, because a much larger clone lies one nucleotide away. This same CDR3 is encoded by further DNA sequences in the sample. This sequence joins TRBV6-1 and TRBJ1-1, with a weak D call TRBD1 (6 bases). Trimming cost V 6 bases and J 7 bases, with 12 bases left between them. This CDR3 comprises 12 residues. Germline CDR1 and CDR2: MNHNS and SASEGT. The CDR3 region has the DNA TGTGCCAGCAGGCCGACAGGCGTTGAAGCTTTCTTT. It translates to CASRPTGVEAFF.

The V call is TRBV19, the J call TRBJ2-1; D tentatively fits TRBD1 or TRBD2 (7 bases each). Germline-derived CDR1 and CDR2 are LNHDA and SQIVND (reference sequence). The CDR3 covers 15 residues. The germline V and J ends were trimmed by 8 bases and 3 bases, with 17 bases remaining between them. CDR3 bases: TGTGCCAGTGGGAGGGGGCGAGGACTCTACAATGAGCAGTTCTTC. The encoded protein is CASGRGRGLYNEQFF.

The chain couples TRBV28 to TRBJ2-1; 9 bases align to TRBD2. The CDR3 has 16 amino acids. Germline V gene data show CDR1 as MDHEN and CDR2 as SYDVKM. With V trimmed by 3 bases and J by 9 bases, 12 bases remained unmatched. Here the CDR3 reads CASSLSRASGNGEQFF. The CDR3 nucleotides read TGTGCCAGCAGTTTGTCCAGGGCTAGCGGGAATGGTGAGCAGTTCTTC.

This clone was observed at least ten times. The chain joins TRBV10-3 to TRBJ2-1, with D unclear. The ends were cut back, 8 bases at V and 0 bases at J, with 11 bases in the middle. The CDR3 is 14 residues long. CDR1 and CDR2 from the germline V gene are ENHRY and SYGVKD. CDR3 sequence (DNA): TGTGCCATCTCGACGGCAAGCTCCTACAATGAGCAGTTCTTC. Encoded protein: CAISTASSYNEQFF.

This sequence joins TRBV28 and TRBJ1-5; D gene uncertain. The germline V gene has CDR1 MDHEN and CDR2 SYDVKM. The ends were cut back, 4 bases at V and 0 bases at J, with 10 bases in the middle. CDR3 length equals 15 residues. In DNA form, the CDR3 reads TGTGCCAGCAGTTCTCCGACGCATAGCAATCAGCCCCAGCATTTT. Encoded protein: CASSSPTHSNQPQHF.

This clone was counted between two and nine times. The chain's CDR3 is CASSSSVGLAGGPRETQYF. CDR3 nucleotide sequence: TGTGCCAGCAGTTCTTCAGTGGGACTAGCGGGAGGGCCACGAGAGACCCAGTACTTC. The V gene is TRBV11-2, the J gene TRBJ2-5; 16 nucleotides match TRBD2. There are 19 residues in the CDR3. Per the germline V gene, CDR1 is SGHAT and CDR2 is FQNNGV. The V gene end was trimmed by 6 bases and the J gene end by 4 bases; junction bases not matched to a gene: 14.

CDR3 coding DNA: TGCGCCAGCAGCTTGGATGTTGGAAACACCATATATTTT. As protein: CASSLDVGNTIYF. The gene calls are TRBV5-1 and TRBJ1-3, with D unclear. The length of the CDR3 is 13 residues. Germline lookup yields CDR1 SGHRS and CDR2 YFSETQ. The V and J ends lost 0 bases and 3 bases respectively, with 4 bases between them. Complete variable domain (other parts from reference TRBV5-1 and TRBJ1-3): KAGVTQTPRYLIKTRGQQVTLSCSPISGHRSVSWYQQTPGQGLQFLFEYFSETQRNKGNFPGRFSGRQFSNSRSEMNVSTLELGDSALYLCASSLDVGNTIYFGEGSWLTVV.

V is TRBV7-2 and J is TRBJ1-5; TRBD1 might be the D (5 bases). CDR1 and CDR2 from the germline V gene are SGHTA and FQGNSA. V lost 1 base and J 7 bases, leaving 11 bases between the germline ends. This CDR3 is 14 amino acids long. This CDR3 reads CASSLGGGRQPQHF. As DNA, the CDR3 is TGTGCCAGCAGCTTAGGGGGCGGGCGACAGCCCCAGCATTTT.

The CDR3: CASSRDNTGELFF. DNA of the CDR3: TGTGCCAGCAGTCGCGACAACACCGGGGAGCTGTTTTTT. The V and J genes are TRBV11-2 and TRBJ2-2; D is unresolved. V lost 6 bases and J 2 bases, leaving 7 bases between the germline ends. The CDR3 has 13 amino acids. Germline V lookup: CDR1 SGHAT, CDR2 FQNNGV.

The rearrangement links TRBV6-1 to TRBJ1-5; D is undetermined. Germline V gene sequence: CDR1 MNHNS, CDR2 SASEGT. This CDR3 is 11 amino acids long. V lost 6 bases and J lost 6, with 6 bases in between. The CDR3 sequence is CASSLSQPQHF. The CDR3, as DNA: TGTGCCAGCAGCCTCTCTCAGCCCCAGCATTTT.

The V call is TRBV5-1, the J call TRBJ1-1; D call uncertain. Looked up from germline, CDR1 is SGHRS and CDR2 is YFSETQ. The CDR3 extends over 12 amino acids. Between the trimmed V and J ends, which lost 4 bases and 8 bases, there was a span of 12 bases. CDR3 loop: CASSLTGPEAFF. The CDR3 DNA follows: TGCGCCAGCAGCCTAACCGGGCCCGAAGCTTTCTTT.

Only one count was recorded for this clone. The CDR3 DNA is TGTGCCTGGCGGGAAGGGGGTGATGAGCAGTTCTTC. Its protein product is CAWREGGDEQFF. This sequence joins TRBV30 and TRBJ2-1; tentatively, D is TRBD1 (6 bases). In germline, CDR1 is GTSNPN, CDR2 SVGIG (reference sequence). Trimming left V 5 bases short and J 8 bases short, with 13 bases between. This CDR3 spans 12 amino acids.

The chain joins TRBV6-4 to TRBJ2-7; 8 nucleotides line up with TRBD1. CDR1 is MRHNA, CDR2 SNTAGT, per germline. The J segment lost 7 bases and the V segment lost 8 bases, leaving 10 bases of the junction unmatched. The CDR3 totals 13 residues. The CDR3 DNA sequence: TGTGCCAGCCTAGGGACAGGACCCCCTGAGCAGTACTTC. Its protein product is CASLGTGPPEQYF.

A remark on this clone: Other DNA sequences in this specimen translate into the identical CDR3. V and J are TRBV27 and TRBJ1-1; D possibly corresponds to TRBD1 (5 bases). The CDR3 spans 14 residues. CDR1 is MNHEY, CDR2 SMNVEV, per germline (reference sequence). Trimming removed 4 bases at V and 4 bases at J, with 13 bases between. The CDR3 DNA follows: TGTGCCAGCAGTTCGAGAAGGGGCGGCACTGAAGCTTTCTTT. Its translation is CASSSRRGGTEAFF.

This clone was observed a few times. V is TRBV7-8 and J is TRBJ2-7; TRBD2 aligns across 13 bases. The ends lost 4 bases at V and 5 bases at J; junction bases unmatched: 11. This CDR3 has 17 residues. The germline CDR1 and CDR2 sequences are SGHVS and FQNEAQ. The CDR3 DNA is TGTGCCAGCAGCTCACCCCCGGGACTAGCGGGACTCGACGAGCAGTACTTC. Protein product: CASSSPPGLAGLDEQYF.

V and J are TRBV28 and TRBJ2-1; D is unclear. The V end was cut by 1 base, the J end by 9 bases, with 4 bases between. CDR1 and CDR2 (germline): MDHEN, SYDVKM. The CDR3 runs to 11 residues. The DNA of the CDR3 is TGTGCCAGCAGTTTATACGGTGAGCAGTTCTTC. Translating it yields CASSLYGEQFF.

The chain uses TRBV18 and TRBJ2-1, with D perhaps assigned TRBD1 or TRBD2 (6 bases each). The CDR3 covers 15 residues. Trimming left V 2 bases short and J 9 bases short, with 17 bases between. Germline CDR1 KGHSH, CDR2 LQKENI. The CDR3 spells CASSPETSLGAEQFF. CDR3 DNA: TGTGCCAGCTCACCAGAGACTAGTTTGGGGGCTGAGCAGTTCTTC. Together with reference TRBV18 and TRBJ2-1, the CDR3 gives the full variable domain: NAGVMQNPRHLVRRRGQEARLRCSPMKGHSHVYWYRQLPEEGLKFMVYLQKENIIDESGMPKERFSAEFPKEGPSILRIQQVVRGDSAAYFCASSPETSLGAEQFFGPGTRLTVL.

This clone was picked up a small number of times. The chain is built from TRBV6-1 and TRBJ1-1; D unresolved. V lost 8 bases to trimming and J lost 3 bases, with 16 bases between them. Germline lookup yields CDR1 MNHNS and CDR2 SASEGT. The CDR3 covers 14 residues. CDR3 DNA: TGTGCCAGCCTGAAAAGGGATGGAGACACTGAAGCTTTCTTT. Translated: CASLKRDGDTEAFF.

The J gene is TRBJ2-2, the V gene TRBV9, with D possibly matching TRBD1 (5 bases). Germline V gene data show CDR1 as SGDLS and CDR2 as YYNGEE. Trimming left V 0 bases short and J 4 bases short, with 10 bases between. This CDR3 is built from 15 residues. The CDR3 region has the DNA TGTGCCAGCAGCGTAGCAGGGATCGTCACCGGGGAGCTGTTTTTT. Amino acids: CASSVAGIVTGELFF. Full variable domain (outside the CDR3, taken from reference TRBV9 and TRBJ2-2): DSGVTQTPKHLITATGQRVTLRCSPRSGDLSVYWYQQSLDQGLQFLIQYYNGEERAKGNILERFSAQQFPDLHSELNLSSLELGDSALYFCASSVAGIVTGELFFGEGSRLTVL.

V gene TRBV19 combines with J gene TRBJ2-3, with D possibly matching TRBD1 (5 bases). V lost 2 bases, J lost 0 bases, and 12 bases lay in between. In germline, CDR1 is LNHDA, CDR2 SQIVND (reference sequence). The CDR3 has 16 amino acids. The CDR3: CASSISRTLSTDTQYF. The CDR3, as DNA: TGTGCCAGTAGTATAAGTAGGACACTAAGCACAGATACGCAGTATTTT.

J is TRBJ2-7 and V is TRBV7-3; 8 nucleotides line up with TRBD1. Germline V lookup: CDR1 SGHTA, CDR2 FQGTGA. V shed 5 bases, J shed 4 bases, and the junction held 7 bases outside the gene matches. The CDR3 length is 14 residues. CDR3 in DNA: TGTGCCAGCAGCCCATTGGACAGGGTTTACGAGCAGTACTTC. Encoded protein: CASSPLDRVYEQYF.